This is a list of T cell receptor beta chains from one sample in a study of blood T cell repertoires in COVID-19. This table comes from immunoSEQ multiplex PCR, and its TCRdb copy is limited to in-frame clones, with some not included. The table has about 64,000 clones, more than 75% seen once; the top ten hold 1.6%. Sequencing was carried out using peripheral blood. The receptors derive from a human donor in a cohort sampled during active COVID-19. The CDR3 runs from the conserved cysteine through the conserved F or W. A D gene is named only where the DNA matches it firmly. A row's size may be missing; if present it is once, few, many or a size class.

d_call	j_call	v_call	clone_size	cdr3_nt	cdr3_aa
TRBD2	TRBJ2-3	TRBV5-1	-	TGCGCCAGCAGCATAAGTCCCGGGACTAGCGGGAGGGTAGCGGGAACGCAGTATTTT	CASSISPGTSGRVAGTQYF
TRBD1	TRBJ1-6	TRBV7-9	-	TGTGCCAGCAGCCCCCAATACCGGACAGGGAAGAATTCACCCCTCCACTTT	CASSPQYRTGKNSPLHF
-	TRBJ2-3	TRBV2	-	TGTGCCAGCAGTGGAACTAGCACAGATACGCAGTATTTT	CASSGTSTDTQYF
-	TRBJ1-2	TRBV5-8	-	TGTGCCAGCAGCCCATTTATGGACAGTAGAACTTTTTATTTC	CASSPFMDSRTFYF
TRBD2	TRBJ2-1	TRBV10-3	-	TGTGCCACCGGCAGACTAGCGGGAGGCCCTAAACCCAATGAGCAGTTCTTC	CATGRLAGGPKPNEQFF
TRBD2	TRBJ2-1	TRBV6-2/TRBV6-3	-	TGTGCCAGCAGTCCCGGACTAGCGGCACATCCTTTCTACAATGAGCAGTTCTTC	CASSPGLAAHPFYNEQFF
-	TRBJ2-1	TRBV28	-	TGTGCCAGCAGACTTGGACAGTACAATGAGCAGTTCTTC	CASRLGQYNEQFF
-	TRBJ2-5	TRBV28	once	TGTGCCAGCAGTTTCCCCCCAGGGAACCAAGAGACCCAGTACTTC	CASSFPPGNQETQYF
-	TRBJ2-1	TRBV19	once	TGTGCCAGTTCGGAGAGCCTGGGGCCCTACAATGAGCAGTTCTTC	CASSESLGPYNEQFF
TRBD2	TRBJ2-2	TRBV19	-	TGTGCCAGTAGTATCCGGACTAGCAGCAACACCGGGGAGCTGTTTTTT	CASSIRTSSNTGELFF